This T cell receptor (beta chain) originates from a study of T cell repertoires in ileal Crohn's disease. Study details: The M0 sample came from the inflamed ileal portion of the resected specimen.

Time point of the sample: inflamed ileum from the surgical specimen. The CDR3 is made up of 16 amino acids. Unmatched junction bases numbered 8, after V lost 5 bases and J lost 2 bases. Germline CDR1 MDHEN, CDR2 SYDVKM. Method: immunoSEQ multiplex PCR; TCRdb's copy keeps in-frame clones and lacks some. The sample consists of roughly 15,000 clones, 75% to 80% of them appearing once. The clonotype originates from an adult with Crohn's disease. The chain joins TRBV28 to TRBJ2-3; 9 bases map to TRBD2. Sequenced input: ileal tissue. The CDR3 DNA is TGTGCCAGCAGTAGTAGCGGGGGAGGGAACACAGATACGCAGTATTTT. Its protein is CASSSSGGGNTDTQYF.